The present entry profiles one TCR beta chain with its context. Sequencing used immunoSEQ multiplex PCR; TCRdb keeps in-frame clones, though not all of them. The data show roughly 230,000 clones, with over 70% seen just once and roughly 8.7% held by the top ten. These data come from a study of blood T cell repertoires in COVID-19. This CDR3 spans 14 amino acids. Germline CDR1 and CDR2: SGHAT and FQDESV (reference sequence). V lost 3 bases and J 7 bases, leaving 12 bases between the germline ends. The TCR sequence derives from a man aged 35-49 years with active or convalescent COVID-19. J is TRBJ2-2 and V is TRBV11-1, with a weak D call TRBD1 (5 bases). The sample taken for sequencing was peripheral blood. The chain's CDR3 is CASSLGQAGGELFF. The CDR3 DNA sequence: TGTGCCAGCAGCTTGGGGCAAGCAGGCGGGGAGCTGTTTTTT.